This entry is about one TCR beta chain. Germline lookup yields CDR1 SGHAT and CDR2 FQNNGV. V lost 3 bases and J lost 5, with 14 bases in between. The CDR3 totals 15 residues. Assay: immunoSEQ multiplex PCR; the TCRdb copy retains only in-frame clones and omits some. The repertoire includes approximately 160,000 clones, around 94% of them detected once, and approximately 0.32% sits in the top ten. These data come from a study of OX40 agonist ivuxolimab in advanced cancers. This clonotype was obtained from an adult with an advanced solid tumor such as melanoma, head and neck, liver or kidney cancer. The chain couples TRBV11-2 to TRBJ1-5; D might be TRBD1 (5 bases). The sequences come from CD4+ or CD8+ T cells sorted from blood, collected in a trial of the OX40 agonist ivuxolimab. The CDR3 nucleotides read TGTGCCAGCAGCTTGGGGCAGGGAGCCCATCAGCCCCAGCATTTT. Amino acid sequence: CASSLGQGAHQPQHF.